These 7 T cell receptor beta chains share one sample of origin, sequenced in a study of circulating and synovial CD4+ cells in juvenile arthritis. Assay used: immunoSEQ multiplex PCR; TCRdb lists only in-frame clones, some missing. The sample includes around 31,000 clones, just under 97% of them seen just once. The sample taken for sequencing was CD4+ T cells from blood. These receptors were collected from a human donor with juvenile idiopathic arthritis.

This chain connects TRBV30 to TRBJ1-1, with D uncertain. The CDR3 length is 11 residues. CDR1 and CDR2 from the germline V gene are GTSNPN and SVGIG (reference sequence). Trimming left V 8 bases short and J 2 bases short, with 9 bases between. The CDR3, as DNA: TGTGCCCCCCAGGTTAACACTGAAGCTTTCTTT. Translation gives CAPQVNTEAFF. Using reference TRBV30 and TRBJ1-1 for the parts outside the CDR3, the full variable domain is SQTIHQWPATLVQPVGSPLSLECTVEGTSNPNLYWYRQAAGRGLQLLFYSVGIGQISSEVPQNLSASRPQDRQFILSSKKLLLSDSGFYLCAPQVNTEAFFGQGTRLTVV.

The chain employs TRBV2 and TRBJ2-7; 8 bases fit TRBD1. The germline gives CDR1 SNHLY, CDR2 FYNNEI. The ends lost 2 bases at V and 4 bases at J; junction bases unmatched: 4. This CDR3 has 14 residues. CDR3 amino acids: CASSEQGAAYEQYF. The CDR3 DNA reads as TGTGCCAGCAGTGAACAGGGGGCTGCGTACGAGCAGTACTTC.

Concerning this clone itself: An end of the junction differs from the germline gene, which may be a read error. The rearrangement joins TRBV4-1 to TRBJ2-2; D possibly corresponds to TRBD1 (6 bases). The CDR3 spans 16 residues. Per germline, CDR1 MGHRA and CDR2 YSYEKL. CDR3 nucleotides: TGCTCCAGCAGCCAAGAACAGGGCCCGGCCAACGGGGAGCTGTTTTTT. It specifies CSSSQEQGPANGELFF.

The chain links TRBV14 to TRBJ2-7; D is ambiguous. This CDR3 has 15 amino acids. Per germline, CDR1 SGHDN and CDR2 FVKESK. The ends were cut back, 2 bases at V and 0 bases at J, with 11 bases in the middle. The CDR3 reads CASSQTRGVSYEQYF. CDR3 sequence (DNA): TGTGCCAGCAGCCAAACCCGAGGCGTCTCCTACGAGCAGTACTTC.

The V call is TRBV5-1, the J call TRBJ2-7; D is uncertain. Per germline, CDR1 SGHRS and CDR2 YFSETQ. Trimming removed 0 bases from V and 2 bases from J, with 9 bases in between. The CDR3 sequence is 14 residues long. The DNA for the CDR3 is TGCGCCAGCAGCTTGGATGACAACCCCTACGAGCAGTACTTC. It encodes CASSLDDNPYEQYF.

The chain joins TRBV7-9 to TRBJ1-2; 8 nucleotides line up with TRBD1. CDR3 length: 16 amino acids. Trimming took 1 base from V and 4 from J; bases not matched to a gene: 8. Germline-derived CDR1 and CDR2 are SEHNR and FQNEAQ (reference sequence). The CDR3 is CASSLVGQGGPYGYTF. CDR3 nucleotides: TGTGCCAGCAGCTTAGTAGGACAGGGTGGTCCCTATGGCTACACCTTC.

This CDR3 reads CASKSTGPLDTQYF. Here the CDR3 DNA reads TGTGCCAGTAAGTCGACAGGGCCCCTAGATACGCAGTATTTT. The genes are TRBV19 and TRBJ2-3; 7 positions match TRBD1. In germline, CDR1 is LNHDA, CDR2 SQIVND (reference sequence). V dropped 7 bases and J dropped 5; count of bases not matched to a gene: 9. The CDR3 runs to 14 residues.